This T cell receptor beta chain was found in a study of T cell responses to AZD1222 COVID-19 vaccine. Study-wide findings and caveats: Spike regions recognized by vaccine-associated CD4 TCRs spanned the protein, led by 160-218 and 743-854. Nearly half of spike-specific TCRs reportedly go after variant regions that carry no mutations. Clonal diversity was possibly underestimated, and the donors were mostly white British, with more females. At study baseline, merely over 5 AZD1222 recipients were seropositive.

V dropped 2 bases and J dropped 1; count of bases not matched to a gene: 3. CDR1 is SGHTA, CDR2 FQGTGA, per germline. The CDR3 loop spans 15 amino acids. The protocol was immunoSEQ multiplex PCR, while the TCRdb copy is restricted to in-frame clones and leaves out a portion. Of 100,000 to 150,000 clones in the sample, approximately 88% were seen once. About this clone itself: What it recognizes is unknown.

The rearrangement uses TRBV7-3 and TRBJ2-5; 8 positions agree with TRBD2. The receptor comes from an adult in good health. The input for sequencing was peripheral blood, taken on day 0 of AZD1222 vaccination. The CDR3 spells CASSLGSGVQETQYF. DNA for the CDR3: TGTGCCAGCAGCTTAGGTAGCGGGGTCCAAGAGACCCAGTACTTC.